This entry is about one TCR beta chain. Its antigen specificity is not known. Base-call qualities are not available, and no considerably larger clone is one nucleotide away. The immunoSEQ Assay, a bias-controlled multiplex PCR, was used to amplify TCRbeta CDR3 regions from genomic DNA. In the authors' own workflow: The number of nucleated cells in each sample was estimated from the amplification of reference gene primers within the assay. To quantify the absolute abundance of each unique TCRbeta CDR3 rearrangement, sequence reads were collapsed and filtered. For each sample, productive Simpson clonality was calculated by taking the square root of Simpson's diversity index across productive rearrangements. Imported from immuneACCESS, the table was reduced by TCRdb to in-frame sequences with V and J called. These copies leave out some clones; in studies compared against another copy, an unresolved V gene accounts for under half, and the cause of the remainder is not known. V, J and clone size reflect that table, while D and trimming were determined from the DNA. A total of approximately 340,000 clones appear in this sample, more than 85% of them only once. About 0.78% of the sample is held by the ten biggest clonotypes.

Participants in the prospective study were aged about 18 to 90 years, lived in under 30 United States geographic areas, and enrolled through a virtual design. Cohort assignment in the prospective study relied on participant-reported clinical history from a screening survey and a study questionnaire. Exposed participants had been in contact with someone with a PCR-confirmed or clinician-diagnosed COVID-19 case within 2 weeks of study entry. Each participant in the prospective study had whole blood, serum and a nasopharyngeal or oropharyngeal swab collected by mobile phlebotomists. Participants in the prospective study had the option to provide additional blood draws and questionnaires over a roughly two-month period. Before DNA extraction, prospective study blood samples were shipped either frozen or at room temperature. The sample comes from a study of blood T cell repertoires in COVID-19 (dated by TCRdb to 2020 to 2022). Looking at the study overall: Collaborator samples came from the United States, Italy and Spain and covered acute and convalescent phases of COVID-19. HLA class I and class II types, where available, came from metadata supplied by the sample provider rather than from assay-based typing. Deeply sampled blood TCRbeta repertoires from subjects exposed to, actively infected with, or recovered from COVID-19 were included in the dataset. The material from the prospective study consisted of cDNA or gDNA derived from T cells, B-cell-depleted T cells, or PBMCs. A freely available public database, intended as a resource for researchers studying the immune response to SARS-CoV-2, is where the repertoires were released. Nearly every sample came with metadata listing a de-identified subject ID, COVID-19 status, age in years and sex. Samples were obtained from the ongoing ImmuneRACE study (first 160 participants) and from 950 to 1,500 subjects provided by 6 global collaborators. The paper's findings and limits, for the study overall: The quantity of clinical and demographic metadata differed by source and by participant and was supplied without curation.

CDR1 and CDR2 (SGHNT, YYREEE) derive from the germline V gene (reference sequence). Counted from cysteine to phenylalanine, this CDR3 has 15 amino acids. CDR3 DNA is the only sequence kept; it has 45 bases, read in frame from the first base. V loses 4 bases at its end and J loses 5 bases; junction bases beyond the gene matches: 8. The sequence derives from a middle-aged woman who had been exposed to COVID-19. The rearranged chain carries TRBV5-4 and TRBJ1-1; 10 of the junction bases match TRBD1. The sample taken for sequencing was PBMCs or T cells enriched from blood (not recorded which). The DNA is as follows: TGTGCCAGCAGCCCGGGACAGGGGAGAGGTACTGAAGCTTTCTTT. Translated, it gives CASSPGQGRGTEAFF. The CDR3, completed at both ends by the reference TRBV5-4 and TRBJ1-1 genes, gives the full variable domain ETGVTQSPTHLIKTRGQQVTLRCSSQSGHNTVSWYQQALGQGPQFIFQYYREEENGRGNFPPRFSGLQFPNYSSELNVNALELDDSALYLCASSPGQGRGTEAFFGQGTRLTVV.